This T cell receptor beta chain was sequenced in a study of cytomegalovirus exposure and HLA in healthy donors. For this clone: The antigen is not known.

The study's findings and limits: A few chains tied to CMV proved CMV antigen-specific in vitro. When analyzed later, the rates of TCR association showed variation by HLA locus, with DRB1 the most and HLA-C the fewest.

The PCR contained 60 Vbeta and 13 Jbeta primers. Data came from immunoSEQ multiplex PCR; TCRdb stores just in-frame clones and leaves some out. Among 85,000 to 100,000 clones, more than 60% were seen once, and the ten largest hold approximately 9.2%. V was trimmed by 0 bases and J by 2 bases, leaving 9 bases between them. The CDR3 sequence is 14 residues long. Germline V gene data show CDR1 as SGHNT and CDR2 as YYREEE (reference sequence). The chain is built from TRBV5-4 and TRBJ2-7; D might be TRBD2 (5 bases). The sequenced sample was PBMCs. The receptor was isolated from a human donor in good health. DNA of the CDR3: TGTGCCAGCAGCTTGGGCGGGTTGGCCTACGAGCAGTACTTC. Translating gives CASSLGGLAYEQYF.